This T cell receptor beta chain was captured by sequencing in a study of cytomegalovirus exposure and HLA in healthy donors (dated by TCRdb to the late 2010s). Broadly, across the study: An earlier analysis of approximately 640 of the donors reported roughly 300 Gb of sequence data and more than 90 million unique TCR beta sequences from about 180 million T cells. High-throughput TCR immunosequencing, statistical association of individual TCRs with disease status, and machine learning were combined to predict cytomegalovirus infection status. The number of typed donors differed by locus: 629-630 for A, B, C, DRB1 and DQB1; some 500 for DQA1; 600 to 610 for DPA1; and some 450 for DPB1. A few DR-DQ haplotypes were treated as single units for association and clustering because of strong linkage in the cohort. Along with the roughly 710-subject first cohort, a separate validation cohort of 120 different subjects was used. A later genetic analysis used genome-wide SNP genotypes for about 55% of the 666 donors, treating that subset as a discovery cohort. Among the approximately 430 genotyped donors, around 79% belonged to the genetic ancestry cluster associated with self-reported Caucasian donors. Among 398 genotyped donors of the cohort, an average of approximately 240,000 unique TCR beta nucleotide sequences were sequenced per donor, roughly 18% of them non-productive. The study aimed to test whether signatures of past pathogen exposure could be identified by cataloging public T cell receptors. Using immunosequencing, the study profiled T cell repertoires from 666 subjects and related those repertoires to cytomegalovirus serostatus. A later analysis re-examined previously published TCR beta repertoires from over 500 donors and added high-resolution HLA genotyping to investigate patterns of TCR occurrence. Rather than using new phenotypic data, the later analysis identified candidate immune exposures from TCR beta sequences and from how often those sequences occurred across donors. HLA typing included class I and class II loci at four-digit resolution. An earlier analysis of some 500 of the donors applied high-throughput TCR beta sequencing to assess whether each TCR beta V gene segment acted as functional or pseudogenic. An early release that covered 640 HLA-typed donors contained around 330 gigabases of sequencing data and 75 million to 100 million unique TCR sequences. Every repertoire in the discovery cohort had been generated on one and the same sequencing platform. Alongside the repertoire data, information on donor age, sex, ethnicity and CMV serostatus was compiled. Findings and caveats that apply to the study as a whole: Some IMGT-functional V segments, including TRBV6-2 and TRBV6-3, could not be distinguished by the 87-base-pair reads and were therefore excluded. An earlier analysis of 450 to 750 of the donors showed that most TCR beta V segments appeared in productive rearrangements either about 87% or about 30% of the time, which broadly matched IMGT annotations. In a later analysis, TCR association rates were found to vary across HLA loci, with the most associated TCRs seen for DRB1 alleles and the fewest for HLA-C alleles. Sequencing depth was assumed to be roughly uniform across donors in the presence/absence analyses, though that assumption may not hold. A cluster of highly shared sequence variants was judged likely to be a technical artifact of the sequencing pipeline. The study gave a list of about 170 TCR beta chains associated with cytomegalovirus. Because some donors lacked HLA typing at each locus, the association tests relied only on the typed subset. The cohort was sequenced for TCR beta chains only, and without alpha or paired-chain data the features that could be detected were limited. The authors suggested that the approach could potentially be extended to other disease states and immunological phenotypes. A later analysis associated approximately 17,000 TCR beta sequences with specific HLA alleles at a false discovery rate of 0.05. Because counts were too low, more than 15 rarely observed V segments, including chromosome 9 orphons, were excluded from the earlier analysis of roughly 580 of the donors. Across donors, most TCR sequences were observed very rarely, whereas some public TCRs were present in many individuals. When HLA alleles, especially DR and DQ, strongly co-occurred, attributing TCR associations to individual alleles was difficult. In vitro tests confirmed that three of the cytomegalovirus-associated TCR beta chains recognize cytomegalovirus antigens. A further reported finding was that TCR beta sequences accurately predicted the HLA-A and HLA-B alleles for most subjects in the first cohort. Most CMV-associated TCR beta chains appeared to be HLA-restricted in a later analysis, and the HLA associations seemed to be driven largely by CMV exposure. Correlated functional status among segregating V segments might reflect linkage disequilibrium, but an unknown experimental factor could not be ruled out. Compared with equally common non-associated chains, HLA-associated TCR beta chains in a later analysis were more clonally expanded and had lower generation probabilities. In a later analysis, several top co-occurrence clusters were reported to appear linked to parvovirus B19, influenza, CMV and Epstein-Barr virus. The classifier was reported to diagnose cytomegalovirus status with high specificity and sensitivity in both the original and validation cohorts. CMV serostatus was the only immune exposure information available for the cohort. V-gene and J-gene trimming of TCR beta chains was associated with a missense DCLRE1C variant in a later genetic analysis, and the association was replicated in an independent cohort. According to a later genetic analysis, donors in an Asian-associated ancestry cluster had fewer N-insertions in productive TCRs than the roughly 700-donor mean.

V has 3 bases trimmed and J has 2 bases trimmed; junction bases matching no gene number 4. CDR1 and CDR2 (GTSNPN, SVGIG) derive from the germline V gene (reference sequence). Counted from cysteine to phenylalanine, this CDR3 has 15 amino acids. Only the CDR3 DNA stays, 45 bases, in frame from base 1. In total, roughly 670 healthy bone marrow donors made up the cohort. At the time of sampling, every cohort member was nominally healthy, though immune exposures that went unrecorded were likely present. The donor was CMV seropositive and was included in the group of almost 300 seropositive cohort members. Each donor provided a peripheral blood sample, and peripheral blood mononuclear cells were used for TCR beta sequencing. The Qiagen DNeasy Blood Extraction Kit was used to extract genomic DNA from the blood cell samples. About this clone itself: It has no known antigen specificity. Base qualities were left out, and no much larger clone turns up one base away.

Libraries were built with the immunoSEQ multiplex PCR assay. The multiplex PCR relied on a mix of 60 forward primers for TCR Vbeta segments and 13 reverse primers for TCR Jbeta segments. Amplification of the CDR3 region of rearranged TCR beta genes was performed with a multiplex PCR assay on genomic DNA. On the Illumina HiSeq System, the amplified TCR beta libraries were sequenced as 87-base-pair reads. Per the source publication's procedure: A later analysis tallied 75 million to 95 million unique TCR beta chains across the 666 repertoires, and some 10 million of those chains were shared by two or more donors. Raw reads were error-corrected and collapsed into unique sequences with a nearest-neighbor algorithm that merged closely related sequences to remove PCR and sequencing errors. CDR3 sequences were aligned to IMGT reference sequences to assign V, D and J gene segments. For a sequence to be retained, a match of at least six nucleotides to both a V gene segment and a J gene segment was required. Rearrangements were called productive when the CDR3 lacked stop codons and stayed in frame with V and J; all others were non-productive. Following IMGT convention, CDR3 was defined as the stretch from the second conserved V-encoded cysteine up to the conserved J-encoded phenylalanine. In an earlier analysis of around 540 of the donors, sequences lacking an unambiguous match to a single V gene segment were excluded. In an earlier analysis of around 600 of the donors, V segments were called functional above 56.7% productive rearrangements and were called segregating when the between-donor standard deviation exceeded 5%. To diagnose cytomegalovirus status from the catalog of TCR beta chain sequences, a statistical classification framework was built. In a later analysis, V and J genes were assigned by comparing TCR nucleotide sequences against IMGT/GENE-DB human TR gene sequences. The TCRdist pipeline was used in a later analysis to assign CDR3 sequences and most-parsimonious VDJ recombination scenarios. In a later analysis, each TCR beta chain was defined by its CDR3 amino acid sequence together with its V-gene family, and reads without a unique V-gene family were excluded. In a later analysis, several hundred highly shared, low-generation-probability nucleotide sequences were removed to address suspected cross-contamination and a sequencing artifact. A later analysis calculated a clonal expansion index for each public chain from normalized within-repertoire ranks of inferred template counts. Generation probabilities in a later analysis came from a VDJ recombination model fitted to out-of-frame rearrangements, and those results were checked against IGoR. In a later analysis, hypergeometric tests were used to score TCR-TCR, TCR-HLA and TCR-CMV co-occurrence, with a repertoire-size bias correction applied to TCR pairs. To estimate false discovery rates, a later analysis permuted the HLA or CMV assignments 20 times. In a later analysis, co-occurring TCRs were grouped using DBSCAN, with TCRdist sequence similarity added in when clustering inside HLA-allele-positive subsets. Co-occurrence clustering excluded repertoires with fewer than 30,000 or more than 120,000 public chains, plus five with anomalous nucleotide sharing. The immuneACCESS repertoire file appears here via TCRdb, limited to in-frame rearrangements. These files lack a portion of the clones; in checked studies, under half of the deficit traces to unresolved V genes, and the cause of the others is not known. From that table come the V and J calls and clone size; the DNA was used to work out D and trimming. The sample profile shows around 180,000 clones; about four fifths of them were found once. The ten largest clonotypes hold approximately 6.7% of the sample.

The sequenced material came from PBMCs. This TCR came from a man aged 25 to 40 in good health and CMV-seropositive. The chain is assembled from TRBV30 and TRBJ2-2; TRBD2 fits 9 bases in the junction. The CDR3 is CAWRRLAANTGELFF. In nucleotide form, the sequence is TGTGCCTGGAGACGACTAGCGGCCAACACCGGGGAGCTGTTTTTT.